The source of this T cell receptor beta chain is a study of blood T cell repertoires in COVID-19. Living in 24 US areas, the participants were between roughly 18 and 90 years of age. Cohort assignment relied on participant-reported clinical history. The recovered donors of Cohort 3 showed two negative PCRs, clearance, or symptom resolution. This CDR3 has 13 residues. Trimming removed 8 bases from V and 0 bases from J, with 13 bases in between. Germline assignment: CDR1 SQVTM and CDR2 ANQGSEA. Original handling: Amplified reference gene primers provided the basis for estimating nucleated cell counts. Profiling relied on immunoSEQ multiplex PCR, and the TCRdb table lists in-frame clones only, not all of them. V and J calls and clone size come straight from that table; D and trimming were deduced from the DNA. The sample lists more than 300,000 clones, 88% occurring once.

The source of this sequence is a woman aged 18-29 years who had recovered from COVID-19. The sample was PBMCs or T cells enriched from blood (not recorded which). The rearrangement links TRBV29-1 to TRBJ1-1, with TRBD1 as a possible D gene (6 bases). The CDR3 spells CSTGGLVNTEAFF. CDR3 nucleotides: TGCAGCACGGGGGGGCTTGTGAACACTGAAGCTTTCTTT. The variable domain in full, completed from reference TRBV29-1 and TRBJ1-1, reads SAVISQKPSRDICQRGTSLTIQCQVDSQVTMMFWYRQQPGQSLTLIATANQGSEATYESGFVIDKFPISRPNLTFSTLTVSNMSPEDSSIYLCSTGGLVNTEAFFGQGTRLTVV.